Listed here are 3 T cell receptor beta chains from one sample, sequenced in a study of blood T cells in healthy people across ages. Next came a second PCR, run for roughly 6 to 11 cycles, which used a sample-barcoded 5' primer along with a J-beta primer mix. One entry per CDR3 protein, called by TCRdb with MiXCR from the 5' RACE reads. Seen here are about 670,000 distinct CDR3 sequences, over 40% observed once, and the top ten hold 25% to 30%. Input material: blood. The source is a man aged 80 or over in good health.

This rearrangement joins TRBV6-5 to TRBJ2-3, with D possibly matching TRBD2 (7 bases). The V gene lost 2 bases and the J gene lost 2 bases, with 11 bases spanning the gap. Germline loops: CDR1 MNHEY, CDR2 SVGAGI. The CDR3 contains 15 residues. For the CDR3, the DNA is TGTGCCAGCAGTTACGGCGGGGGCCACACAGATACGCAGTATTTT. The encoded protein is CASSYGGGHTDTQYF.

This clonotype was observed a single time. The rearrangement links TRBV7-8 to TRBJ2-1; maybe TRBD2 (5 bases). Matching the DNA end better, TRBJ2-7 makes the J call doubtful. The CDR3 consists of 15 residues. Germline CDR1 is SGHVS and CDR2 is FQNEAQ. DNA of the CDR3: TGTGCCAGCAGCCTAGGGAGAAATTCCTACAATGAGCAGTACTTC. Its translation is CASSLGRNSYNEQYF.

V gene TRBV6-5 combines with J gene TRBJ2-7; perhaps TRBD2 as D (6 bases). Trimming took off 4 bases at V and 3 bases at J, with 16 bases between the two ends. The CDR3 sequence is 15 residues long. The germline V gene has CDR1 MNHEY and CDR2 SVGAGI. This CDR3 is CASSSLVGTRYEQYF. The DNA for the CDR3 is TGTGCCAGCAGTTCGTTAGTCGGGACTCGCTACGAGCAGTACTTC.